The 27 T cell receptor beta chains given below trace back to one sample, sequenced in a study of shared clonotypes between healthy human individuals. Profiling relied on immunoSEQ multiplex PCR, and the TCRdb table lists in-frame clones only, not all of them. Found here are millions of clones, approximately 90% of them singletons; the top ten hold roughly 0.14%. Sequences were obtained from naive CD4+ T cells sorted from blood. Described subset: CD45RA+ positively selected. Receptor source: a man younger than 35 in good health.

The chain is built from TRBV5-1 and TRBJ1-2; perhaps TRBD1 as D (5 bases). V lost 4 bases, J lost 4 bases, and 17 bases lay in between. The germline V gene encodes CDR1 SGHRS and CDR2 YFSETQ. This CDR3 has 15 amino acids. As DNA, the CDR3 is TGCGCCAGCAGCGAAGCGACTCAGGGTGGCTATGGCTACACCTTC. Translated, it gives CASSEATQGGYGYTF.

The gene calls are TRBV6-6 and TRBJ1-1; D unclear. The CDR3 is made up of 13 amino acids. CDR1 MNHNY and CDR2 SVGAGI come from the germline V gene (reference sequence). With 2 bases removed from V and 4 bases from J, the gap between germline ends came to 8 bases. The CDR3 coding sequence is TGTGCCAGCAGTTACACCCAGAGCACTGAAGCTTTCTTT. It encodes CASSYTQSTEAFF.

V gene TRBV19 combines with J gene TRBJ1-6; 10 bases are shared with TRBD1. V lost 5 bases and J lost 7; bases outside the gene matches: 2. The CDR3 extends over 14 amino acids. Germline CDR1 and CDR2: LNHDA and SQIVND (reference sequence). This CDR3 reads CASSDRGRNSPLHF. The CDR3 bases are TGTGCCAGTAGTGACAGGGGGCGGAATTCACCCCTCCACTTT.

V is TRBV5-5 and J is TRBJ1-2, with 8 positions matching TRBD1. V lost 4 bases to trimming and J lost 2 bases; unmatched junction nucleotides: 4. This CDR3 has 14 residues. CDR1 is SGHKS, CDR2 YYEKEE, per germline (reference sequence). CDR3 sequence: CASSLDRGNYGYTF. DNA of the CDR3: TGTGCCAGCAGCCTTGACAGGGGAAACTATGGCTACACCTTC.

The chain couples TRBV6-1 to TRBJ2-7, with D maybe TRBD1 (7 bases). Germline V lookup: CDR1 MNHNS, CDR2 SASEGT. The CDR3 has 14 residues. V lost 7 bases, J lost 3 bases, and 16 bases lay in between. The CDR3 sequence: CASTTGDSYYEQYF. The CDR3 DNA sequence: TGTGCCAGCACCACGGGGGACAGCTACTACGAGCAGTACTTC.

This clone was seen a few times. The CDR3 DNA is TGCGCCAGCAGTGTGGCCGCGAACACCGGGGAGCTGTTTTTT. It encodes CASSVAANTGELFF. The rearrangement joins TRBV10-1 to TRBJ2-2; D is unresolved. This CDR3 is built from 14 residues. Germline CDR1 and CDR2: WNHNN and SYGVQD (reference sequence). V lost 4 bases and J 0 bases, leaving 6 bases between the germline ends.

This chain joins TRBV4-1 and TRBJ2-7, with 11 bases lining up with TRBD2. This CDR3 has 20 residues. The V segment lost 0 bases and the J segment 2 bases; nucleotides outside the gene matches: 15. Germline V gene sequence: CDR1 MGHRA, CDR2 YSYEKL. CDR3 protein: CASSQDGGLGLAAVPYEQYF. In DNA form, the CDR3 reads TGCGCCAGCAGCCAAGATGGTGGATTGGGACTAGCGGCCGTACCCTACGAGCAGTACTTC.

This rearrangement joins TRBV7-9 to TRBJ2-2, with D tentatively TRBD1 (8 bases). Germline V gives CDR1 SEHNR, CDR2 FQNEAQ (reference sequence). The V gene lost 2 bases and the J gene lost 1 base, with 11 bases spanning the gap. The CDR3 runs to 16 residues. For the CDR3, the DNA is TGTGCCAGCAGCTTAAGCGGGACAGGGAACACCGGGGAGCTGTTTTTT. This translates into CASSLSGTGNTGELFF.

The CDR3 DNA reads TGTGCCAGTAGTATTATAGGGAACAATCAGCCCCAGCATTTT. Translating it yields CASSIIGNNQPQHF. The chain uses TRBV19 and TRBJ1-5; D unresolved. This CDR3 has 14 amino acids. The V gene lost 3 bases and the J gene lost 3 bases, with 9 bases spanning the gap. Germline values: CDR1 LNHDA, CDR2 SQIVND (reference sequence).

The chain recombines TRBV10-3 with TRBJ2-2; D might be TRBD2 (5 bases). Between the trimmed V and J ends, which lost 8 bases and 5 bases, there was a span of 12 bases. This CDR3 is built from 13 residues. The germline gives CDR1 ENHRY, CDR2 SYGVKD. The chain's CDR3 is CAIGHGVTGELFF. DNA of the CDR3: TGTGCCATCGGTCACGGGGTTACCGGGGAGCTGTTTTTT.

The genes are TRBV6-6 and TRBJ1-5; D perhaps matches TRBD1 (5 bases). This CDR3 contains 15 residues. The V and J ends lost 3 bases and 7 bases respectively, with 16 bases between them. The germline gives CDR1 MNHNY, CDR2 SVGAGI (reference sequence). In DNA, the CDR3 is TGTGCCAGCAGTTATACAGGTTTGGCGGTACAGCCCCAGCATTTT. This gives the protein CASSYTGLAVQPQHF.

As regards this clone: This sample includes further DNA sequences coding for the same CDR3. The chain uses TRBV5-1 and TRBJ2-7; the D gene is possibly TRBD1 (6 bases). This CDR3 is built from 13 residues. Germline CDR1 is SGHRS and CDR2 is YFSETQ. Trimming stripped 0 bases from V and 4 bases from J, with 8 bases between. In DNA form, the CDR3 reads TGCGCCAGCAGCTTGGGAGGACAGTACGAGCAGTACTTC. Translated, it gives CASSLGGQYEQYF.

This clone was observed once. The DNA of the CDR3 is TGTGCCAGTAGTATTCGCCGACAGGGGAAAAGCAATCAGCCCCAGCATTTT. It codes for CASSIRRQGKSNQPQHF. The chain employs TRBV19 and TRBJ1-5, with TRBD1 matching over 8 bases. Losses at the gene ends were 3 bases for V and 1 base for J; bases not matched to a gene: 8. Germline CDR1 is LNHDA and CDR2 is SQIVND (reference sequence). CDR3 length: 17 residues.

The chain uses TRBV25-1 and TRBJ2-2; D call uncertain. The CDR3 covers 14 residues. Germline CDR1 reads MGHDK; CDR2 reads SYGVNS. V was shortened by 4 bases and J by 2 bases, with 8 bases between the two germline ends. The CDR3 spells CASSGRANTGELFF. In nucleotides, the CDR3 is TGTGCCAGCAGTGGAAGAGCTAACACCGGGGAGCTGTTTTTT.

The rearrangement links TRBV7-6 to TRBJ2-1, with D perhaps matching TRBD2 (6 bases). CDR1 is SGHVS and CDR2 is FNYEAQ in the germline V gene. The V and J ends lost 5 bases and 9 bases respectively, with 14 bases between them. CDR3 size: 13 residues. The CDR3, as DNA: TGTGCCAGCAGCATCAGGGACTGGGGTGAGCAGTTCTTC. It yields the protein CASSIRDWGEQFF.

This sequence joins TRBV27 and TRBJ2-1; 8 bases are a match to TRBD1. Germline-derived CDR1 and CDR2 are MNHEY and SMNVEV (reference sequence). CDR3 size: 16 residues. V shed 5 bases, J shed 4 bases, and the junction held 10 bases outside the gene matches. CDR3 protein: CASSKPDRVSYNEQFF. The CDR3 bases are TGTGCCAGCAGTAAACCGGACAGGGTTTCGTACAATGAGCAGTTCTTC.

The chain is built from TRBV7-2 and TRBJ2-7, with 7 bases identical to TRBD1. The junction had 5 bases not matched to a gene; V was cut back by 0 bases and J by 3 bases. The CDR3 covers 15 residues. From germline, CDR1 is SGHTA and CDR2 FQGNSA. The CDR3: CASSLATGKGYEQYF. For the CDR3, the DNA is TGTGCCAGCAGCTTAGCGACAGGGAAAGGCTACGAGCAGTACTTC.

The chain's CDR3 is CASSQDWAGAKYF. The CDR3 DNA reads as TGCGCCAGCAGCCAAGATTGGGCAGGGGCAAAGTACTTC. V usage is TRBV4-3 and J usage is TRBJ2-7, with D maybe TRBD1 (6 bases). The germline gives CDR1 LGHNA, CDR2 YSLEER. The V gene lost 0 bases and the J gene lost 11 bases, with 14 bases spanning the gap. CDR3 length equals 13 residues.

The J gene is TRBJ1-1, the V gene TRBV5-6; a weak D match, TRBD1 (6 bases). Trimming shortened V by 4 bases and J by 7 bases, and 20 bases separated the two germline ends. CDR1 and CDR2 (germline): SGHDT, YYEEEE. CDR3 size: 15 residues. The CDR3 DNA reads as TGTGCCAGCAGCCCCACCGGGGGGGGCAGGAGTGAAGCTTTCTTT. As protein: CASSPTGGGRSEAFF.

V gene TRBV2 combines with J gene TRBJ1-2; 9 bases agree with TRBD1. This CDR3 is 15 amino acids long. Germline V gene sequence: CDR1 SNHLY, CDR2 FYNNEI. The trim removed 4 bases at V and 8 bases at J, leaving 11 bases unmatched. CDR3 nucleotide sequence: TGTGCCAGCAGTGCCGGGACAGGGTTTCTGGGAGGCTACACCTTC. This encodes CASSAGTGFLGGYTF.

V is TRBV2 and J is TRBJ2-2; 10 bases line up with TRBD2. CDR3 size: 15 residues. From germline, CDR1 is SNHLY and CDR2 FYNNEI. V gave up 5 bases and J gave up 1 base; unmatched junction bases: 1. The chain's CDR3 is CASSPSGGNTGELFF. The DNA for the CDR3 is TGTGCCAGCAGTCCTAGCGGGGGGAACACCGGGGAGCTGTTTTTT. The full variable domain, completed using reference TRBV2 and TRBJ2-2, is EPEVTQTPSHQVTQMGQEVILRCVPISNHLYFYWYRQILGQKVEFLVSFYNNEISEKSEIFDDQFSVERPDGSNFTLKIRSTKLEDSAMYFCASSPSGGNTGELFFGEGSRLTVL.

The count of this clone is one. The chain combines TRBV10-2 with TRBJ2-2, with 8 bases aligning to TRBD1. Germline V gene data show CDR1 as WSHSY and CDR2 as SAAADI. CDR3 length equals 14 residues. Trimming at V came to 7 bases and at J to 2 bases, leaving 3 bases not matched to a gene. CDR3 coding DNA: TGCGCCAGCACAGGACAGGGAAACACCGGGGAGCTGTTTTTT. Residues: CASTGQGNTGELFF.

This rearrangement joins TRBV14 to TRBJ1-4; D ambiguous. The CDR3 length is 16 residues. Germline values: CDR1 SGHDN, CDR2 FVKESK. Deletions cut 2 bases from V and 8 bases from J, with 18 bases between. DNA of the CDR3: TGTGCCAGCAGCCAATTCCCAGGCCTCTCAAGGGAAAAACTGTTTTTT. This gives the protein CASSQFPGLSREKLFF.

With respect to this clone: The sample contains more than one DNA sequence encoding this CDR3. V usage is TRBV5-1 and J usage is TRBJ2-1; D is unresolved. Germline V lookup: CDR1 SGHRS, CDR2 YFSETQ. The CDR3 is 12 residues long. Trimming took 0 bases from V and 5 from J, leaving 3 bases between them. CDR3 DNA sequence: TGCGCCAGCAGCTTGGTGGACAATGAGCAGTTCTTC. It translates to CASSLVDNEQFF.

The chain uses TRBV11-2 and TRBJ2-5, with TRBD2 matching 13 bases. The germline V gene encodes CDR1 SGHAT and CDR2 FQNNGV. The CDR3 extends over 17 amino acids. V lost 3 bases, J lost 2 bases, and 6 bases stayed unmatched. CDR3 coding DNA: TGTGCCAGCAGCTTTACTAGCGGGGGGGCGATACAAGAGACCCAGTACTTC. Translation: CASSFTSGGAIQETQYF.

CDR3 in DNA: TGTGCCAGTAGTACGGGACAGTTCTATGGCTACACCTTC. It specifies CASSTGQFYGYTF. The rearrangement uses TRBV19 and TRBJ1-2, with TRBD1 identical over 7 bases. This CDR3 has 13 residues. Per germline, CDR1 LNHDA and CDR2 SQIVND (reference sequence). V dropped 4 bases and J dropped 4; count of bases not matched to a gene: 3.

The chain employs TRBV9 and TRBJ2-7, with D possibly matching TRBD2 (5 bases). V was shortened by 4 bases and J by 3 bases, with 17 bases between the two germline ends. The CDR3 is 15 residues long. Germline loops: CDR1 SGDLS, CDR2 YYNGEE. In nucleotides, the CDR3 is TGTGCCAGCAGCCCAGCAGGTTCAGGAGGCTACGAGCAGTACTTC. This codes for CASSPAGSGGYEQYF.